This entry concerns a single T cell receptor beta chain. Antigen specificity is unknown. Unique molecular identifiers featured in how the TCRbeta library was prepared. TCRdb independently ran MiXCR on the PCR reads; one entry per CDR3 protein. The profile covers roughly 310,000 distinct CDR3 sequences, with roughly 21% appearing a single time and over 9.5% taken by the ten largest. This specimen comes from a study of T-cell reconstitution after alpha-beta-depleted transplantation in children. Study outcomes and limitations: A year had passed since transplant, and T-cell counts and diversity by then came mostly from newly produced T cells. Surviving thymic progenitors and recipient T cells were the source of high TCRbeta diversity at day 60 in some patients. Several hundred rapidly expanded clones from non-depleted graft cells reportedly supplied alpha-beta T cells about two months post-transplant.

The ends lost 4 bases at V and 7 bases at J; junction bases unmatched: 6. There are 13 residues in the CDR3. Germline V gene lookup returns CDR1 MNHEY and CDR2 SMNVEV (reference sequence). The sequence was collected from a male patient younger than 18 who had a stem cell transplant for acute lymphoblastic leukemia, so the T cells may come from the graft donor. The chain couples TRBV27 to TRBJ2-7; 8 nucleotides agree with TRBD2. The sequenced sample was PBMCs, mostly from graft donor cells, obtained 180 days after TCRalphabeta/CD19-depleted stem cell transplant. The CDR3 is CASSSGLALEQYF. CDR3 bases: TGTGCCAGCAGTTCTGGACTAGCTCTTGAGCAGTACTTC.